This T cell receptor (beta chain) emerged from a study of cytomegalovirus exposure and HLA in healthy donors (dated by TCRdb to about 2017). At the level of the whole study: In an earlier analysis of some 550 of the donors, under 300 Gb of sequence data and some 100 million unique TCR beta sequences from roughly 200 million T cells were reported. HLA typing included class I and class II loci at four-digit resolution. Approximately 300 gigabases of sequencing data and roughly 81 million unique TCR sequences made up an early release that covered several hundred HLA-typed donors. The study was designed to test whether signatures of past pathogen exposure could be identified by cataloging public T cell receptors. In an earlier analysis of 500 to 650 of the donors, high-throughput TCR beta sequencing was used to judge whether each TCR beta V gene segment behaved as functional or pseudogenic. Along with the approximately 650-subject first cohort, a separate validation cohort of 120 different subjects was used. In the later analysis, no new phenotypic data were used to find candidate immune exposures; instead, reliance was placed on TCR beta sequences and their occurrence across donors. The genetic ancestry cluster associated with self-reported Caucasian donors included 70% to 85% of the approximately 430 genotyped donors. A handful of DR-DQ haplotypes were handled as single units for association and clustering because linkage in the cohort was strong. Every repertoire in the discovery cohort had been generated on one and the same sequencing platform. Typing coverage differed by locus: A, B, C, DRB1 and DQB1 were typed in roughly 620-630 donors, DQA1 in approximately 520, DPA1 in nearly 610, and DPB1 in 472. In a later genetic analysis, genome-wide SNP genotypes for about three fifths of the roughly 670 donors were used, and that subset was treated as a discovery cohort. Across approximately 400 genotyped donors of the cohort, an average of approximately 240,000 unique TCR beta nucleotide sequences per donor were sequenced, and 15% to 20% of those sequences were non-productive. The study profiled the T cell repertoires of about 720 subjects by immunosequencing and related them to cytomegalovirus serostatus. To study patterns of TCR occurrence, a later analysis re-analyzed previously published TCR beta repertoires from around 670 donors and added high-resolution HLA genotyping. Donor age, sex, ethnicity and CMV serostatus were compiled together with the repertoire data. The study combined high-throughput TCR immunosequencing, statistical association of individual TCRs with disease status, and machine learning to predict cytomegalovirus infection status.

The cohort consisted of some 730 healthy bone marrow donors. Cohort members were all nominally healthy when sampled, although unrecorded immune exposures were likely present. The donor tested CMV seronegative and was one of the 352 seronegative cohort members. Every donor gave a peripheral blood sample, and the peripheral blood mononuclear cells from that sample were used for TCR beta sequencing. Genomic DNA was extracted from the blood cell samples with the Qiagen DNeasy Blood Extraction Kit. Results and caveats for the whole study, not just this receptor: Broadly in line with IMGT annotations, most TCR beta V segments showed up in productive rearrangements about 87% or about 30% of the time in an earlier analysis of a few hundred of the donors. A group of highly shared sequence variants was considered likely to be a technical artifact of the sequencing pipeline. Compared with the approximately 710-donor mean, donors in an Asian-associated ancestry cluster had fewer N-insertions in productive TCRs, according to a later genetic analysis. In a later genetic analysis, a missense DCLRE1C variant was associated with V-gene and J-gene trimming of TCR beta chains, and the association was replicated in an independent cohort. When HLA alleles, especially DR and DQ, strongly co-occurred, attributing TCR associations to individual alleles was difficult. In the study, about 150 TCR beta chains were listed as associated with cytomegalovirus. In both the original and validation cohorts, the classifier was reported to diagnose cytomegalovirus status with high specificity and sensitivity. A later analysis found that most CMV-associated TCR beta chains appeared HLA-restricted, with HLA associations seemingly driven largely by CMV exposure. The cohort was sequenced for TCR beta chains only, and without alpha or paired-chain data the features that could be detected were limited. According to the authors, the approach could potentially be generalized to other disease states and immunological phenotypes. The presence/absence analyses assumed that sequencing depth was roughly uniform across donors, and that assumption may not be true. Three of the identified cytomegalovirus-associated TCR beta chains were confirmed in vitro to be specific for cytomegalovirus antigens. Compared with equally common non-associated chains, HLA-associated TCR beta chains in a later analysis were more clonally expanded and had lower generation probabilities. A further reported finding was that TCR beta sequences accurately predicted the HLA-A and HLA-B alleles for most subjects in the first cohort. Most TCR sequences were seen in very few donors, while some public TCRs were found in many individuals. Specific HLA alleles were associated with 15,000 to 20,000 TCR beta sequences at a false discovery rate of 0.05 in a later analysis. In a later analysis, several top co-occurrence clusters were reported to appear linked to parvovirus B19, influenza, CMV and Epstein-Barr virus. Correlated functional status among segregating V segments might be attributable to linkage disequilibrium, but an unknown experimental factor could not be ruled out. HLA typing was unavailable for some donors at each locus, so association tests used only the typed subset. For the cohort, immune exposure information was limited to CMV serostatus. The 87-base-pair reads could not distinguish some IMGT-functional V segments, including TRBV6-2 and TRBV6-3, so those segments were excluded. The earlier analysis of almost 600 of the donors excluded over 15 rarely observed V segments, including chromosome 9 orphons, because counts were too low. According to a later analysis, TCR association rates differed among HLA loci, with DRB1 alleles showing the most associated TCRs and HLA-C alleles showing the fewest.

Libraries were made using the immunoSEQ multiplex PCR assay. For the multiplex PCR, a mixture combining 60 forward primers for TCR Vbeta segments and 13 reverse primers for TCR Jbeta segments was used. The CDR3 region of rearranged TCR beta genes was amplified from genomic DNA with a multiplex PCR assay. The Illumina HiSeq System was used to sequence the amplified TCR beta libraries as 87-base-pair reads. The original methods were these. A later analysis tallied about 77 million unique TCR beta chains across the 666 repertoires, and about 12 million of those chains were shared by two or more donors. Raw reads were error-corrected and collapsed into unique sequences with a nearest-neighbor algorithm that merged closely related sequences to remove PCR and sequencing errors. V, D and J gene segments were assigned by aligning CDR3 sequences to IMGT reference sequences. For a sequence to be retained, a match of at least six nucleotides to both a V gene segment and a J gene segment was required. Rearrangements were called productive when the CDR3 lacked stop codons and stayed in frame with V and J; all others were non-productive. CDR3 was defined according to IMGT convention as the region running from the second conserved V-encoded cysteine to the conserved J-encoded phenylalanine. The earlier analysis of some 580 of the donors excluded any sequence lacking an unambiguous match to a single V gene segment. In an earlier analysis of approximately 560 of the donors, a V segment was called functional when productive rearrangements were above 56.7%, and segregating when the standard deviation between donors exceeded 5%. To diagnose cytomegalovirus status from the catalog of TCR beta chain sequences, a statistical classification framework was built. In a later analysis, TCR nucleotide sequences were compared against IMGT/GENE-DB human TR gene sequences so that V and J genes could be assigned. In a later analysis, CDR3 sequences and most-parsimonious VDJ recombination scenarios were assigned using the TCRdist pipeline. In a later analysis, every TCR beta chain was defined by the combination of its CDR3 amino acid sequence and its V-gene family, and reads without a unique V-gene family were dropped. In a later analysis, 450 to 600 highly shared, low-generation-probability nucleotide sequences were removed to address suspected cross-contamination and a sequencing artifact. For each public chain, a later analysis derived a clonal expansion index from normalized ranks of inferred template counts within each repertoire. A later analysis computed generation probabilities with a VDJ recombination model fitted to out-of-frame rearrangements, and checked the results against IGoR. A later analysis scored TCR-TCR, TCR-HLA and TCR-CMV co-occurrence with hypergeometric tests, applying a repertoire-size bias correction to TCR pairs. In a later analysis, false discovery rates were estimated by permuting HLA or CMV assignments 20 times. In a later analysis, co-occurring TCRs were grouped using DBSCAN, with TCRdist sequence similarity added in when clustering inside HLA-allele-positive subsets. Co-occurrence clustering excluded repertoires with fewer than 30,000 or more than 120,000 public chains, plus five with anomalous nucleotide sharing. TCRdb obtained this table from immuneACCESS and retained in-frame rearrangements with V and J assigned. These tables miss some clones; where compared with another copy, unresolved V genes account for less than half of the shortfall, and the remainder is unexplained. V, J and clone size reflect that table, while D and trimming were determined from the DNA. The sample records 100,000 to 150,000 clones, approximately 61% of which are singletons. The ten biggest clones cover under 2.5% of the sample.

This clone was seen only a few times. This clone's antigen is unknown. Base qualities are missing; no much larger clone stands one base away. From cysteine to phenylalanine, the CDR3 is 12 amino acids long. The entry retains the CDR3 DNA only, 36 bases that are in frame from base 1. The germline V gene specifies MGHDK as CDR1 and SYGVNS as CDR2. Relative to germline, V is 8 bases shorter and J is 4 bases shorter, with 11 bases between their ends. Here the chain combines TRBV25-1 and TRBJ2-5; TRBD1 is a possible D gene, resting on 5 matching bases. The sequence derives from a woman between 40 and 55 years old in good health and CMV-seronegative. Sample: PBMCs. The CDR3 protein sequence reads: CASGRRGETQYF. Read as DNA, the sequence is TGTGCCAGCGGACGAAGGGGAGAGACCCAGTACTTC.